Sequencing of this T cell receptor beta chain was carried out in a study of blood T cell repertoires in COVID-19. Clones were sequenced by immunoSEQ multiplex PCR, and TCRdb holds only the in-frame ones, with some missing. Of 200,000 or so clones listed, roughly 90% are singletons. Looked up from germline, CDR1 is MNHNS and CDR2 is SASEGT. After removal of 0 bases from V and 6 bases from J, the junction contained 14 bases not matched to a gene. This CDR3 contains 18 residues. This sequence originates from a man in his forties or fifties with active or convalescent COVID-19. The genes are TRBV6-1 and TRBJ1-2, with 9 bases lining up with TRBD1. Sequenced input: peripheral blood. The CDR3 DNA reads TGTGCCAGCAGTGAAGCTGAGATGTTGGGGACAGGGCGTGATGGCTACACCTTC. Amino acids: CASSEAEMLGTGRDGYTF.